This T cell receptor (beta chain) was sequenced during a study of T cell responses to AZD1222 COVID-19 vaccine. Findings and limits, study-wide: There were repertoire samples only from the period after the peak T cell response.

As to this clone: Its antigen remains unknown.

The method was immunoSEQ multiplex PCR; TCRdb's version includes in-frame clones alone and lacks a portion of them. The data contain 120,000 or so clones, just over 90% of them seen just once; the ten biggest clones take up approximately 5%. This CDR3 has 17 amino acids. The germline V gene has CDR1 MDHEN and CDR2 SYDVKM. V lost 6 bases to trimming and J lost 0 bases, with 15 bases between them. The TCR comes from an adult who received the AZD1222 COVID-19 vaccine. The sequencing used peripheral blood, collected 28 days after the second AZD1222 dose. The chain recombines TRBV28 with TRBJ1-6; D not certain. For the CDR3, the DNA is TGTGCCAGCAGAACCCGGACGGGGAGCTCCTATAATTCACCCCTCCACTTT. Its protein is CASRTRTGSSYNSPLHF.